The present T cell receptor beta chain was sequenced within a study of blood T cells in healthy people across ages. In the study overall: Per two T cells, about one barcoded beta molecule was captured through template switching.

A word on this clonotype: Its antigen is not known.

PCR was performed a second time for 7 to 11 cycles using a sample-barcoded 5' primer and a J-beta primer mix. TCRdb called the 5' RACE reads again in MiXCR, with one record for every CDR3 protein. Of 1 million or so distinct CDR3 sequences detected, roughly 45% appear once; the ten largest clones hold approximately 17%. This CDR3 spans 18 amino acids. Germline CDR1 LNHDA, CDR2 SQIVND (reference sequence). V lost 2 bases and J 7 bases, leaving 27 bases between the germline ends. Study-level findings and limits: As naive T cell percentage varied, TCR beta diversity correlated strongly with it. Long-lived donors exceeded aged donors in naive CD4+ cells and diversity.

This chain links TRBV19 with TRBJ2-7; D possibly corresponds to TRBD1 (5 bases). This receptor was obtained from an older woman in good health. The sequenced sample was blood. The CDR3 here is CASSILSTATFSYNEQYF. Here the CDR3 DNA reads TGTGCCAGTAGTATATTGTCGACAGCAACCTTCTCCTACAATGAGCAGTACTTC.